One sample yielded the 18 T cell receptor beta chains listed below, sequenced in a study of cytomegalovirus exposure and HLA in healthy donors. The data were produced by immunoSEQ multiplex PCR, yet TCRdb's version contains in-frame clones alone and is incomplete. The profile covers 100,000 or so clones, with 70% to 90% appearing a single time and 3% to 4% taken by the ten largest. The material sequenced was PBMCs. The receptors come from a woman between 18 and 30 years old in good health and CMV-seropositive.

As DNA, the CDR3 is TGTGCCAGCAGCGTAGCACGGAGCTCCTACAATGAGCAGTTCTTC. Protein sequence: CASSVARSSYNEQFF. The V and J genes are TRBV9 and TRBJ2-1; D gene ambiguous. The CDR3 consists of 15 residues. The V end was cut by 0 bases, the J end by 0 bases, with 7 bases between. CDR1 is SGDLS and CDR2 is YYNGEE in the germline V gene. Combining the CDR3 with reference TRBV9 and TRBJ2-1 gives the whole variable domain DSGVTQTPKHLITATGQRVTLRCSPRSGDLSVYWYQQSLDQGLQFLIQYYNGEERAKGNILERFSAQQFPDLHSELNLSSLELGDSALYFCASSVARSSYNEQFFGPGTRLTVL.

DNA for the CDR3: TGTGCCAGCAGGCGACAGGGTACAACCTACTCCTACGAGCAGTACTTC. Amino acid sequence: CASRRQGTTYSYEQYF. V and J are TRBV28 and TRBJ2-7, with 7 bases aligning to TRBD1. CDR3 size: 16 residues. J lost 0 bases, V lost 6 bases, and 11 bases had no gene match. CDR1 is MDHEN, CDR2 SYDVKM, per germline. Variable domain in full (rest from reference TRBV28 and TRBJ2-7): DVKVTQSSRYLVKRTGEKVFLECVQDMDHENMFWYRQDPGLGLRLIYFSYDVKMKEKGDIPEGYSVSREKKERFSLILESASTNQTSMYLCASRRQGTTYSYEQYFGPGTRLTVT.

With regard to this clone: The identical CDR3 is also encoded by other nucleotide sequences in the sample. This chain joins TRBV6-5 and TRBJ2-5; no reliable D call. The V end was cut by 4 bases, the J end by 5 bases, with 11 bases between. Germline V gene sequence: CDR1 MNHEY, CDR2 SVGAGI. The CDR3 runs 13 residues. The CDR3 nucleotides are TGTGCCAGCAGTTTTCGTCTGGAGGAGACCCAGTACTTC. Amino acids: CASSFRLEETQYF.

The chain joins TRBV30 to TRBJ1-2; TRBD1 is a possible D gene (5 bases). V lost 2 bases and J 2 bases, leaving 12 bases between the germline ends. The CDR3 has 14 residues. Germline V CDR1 and CDR2: GTSNPN, SVGIG (reference sequence). The CDR3 DNA reads TGTGCCTGGAGTCCACGTGGGGGGAACTATGGCTACACCTTC. Amino acid sequence: CAWSPRGGNYGYTF.

This chain joins TRBV5-6 and TRBJ2-5, with D possibly TRBD2 on 7 matching bases. Germline V CDR1 and CDR2: SGHDT, YYEEEE. The CDR3 is 15 amino acids. Deletions cut 3 bases from V and 1 base from J, with 13 bases between. CDR3 region: CASSSAGDIQETQYF. The CDR3 DNA reads as TGTGCCAGCAGCTCCGCGGGGGACATCCAAGAGACCCAGTACTTC.

V and J are TRBV28 and TRBJ2-4; no clear D gene. Trimming took off 5 bases at V and 0 bases at J, with 8 bases between the two ends. The germline CDR1 and CDR2 sequences are MDHEN and SYDVKM. The CDR3 spans 14 residues. The CDR3 bases are TGTGCCAGCAGTGACATTGTAGCCAAAAACATTCAGTACTTC. This codes for CASSDIVAKNIQYF.

A few counts support this clone. The rearrangement joins TRBV9 to TRBJ1-4, with TRBD1 as a possible D gene (6 bases). CDR3 size: 16 residues. V dropped 7 bases and J dropped 8 bases, with 24 bases sitting between them. Germline CDR1 reads SGDLS; CDR2 reads YYNGEE. The CDR3 nucleotides are TGTGCCAGCTCCGGGGGGGCACCTTACGGCAAGGAAAAACTGTTTTTT. This translates into CASSGGAPYGKEKLFF.

This clone showed up just a few times. The chain is built from TRBV5-1 and TRBJ1-6; TRBD1 matches 8 bases. The CDR3 is 13 amino acids. V trimming: 4 bases; J trimming: 10 bases; junction bases outside the gene matches: 4. Germline CDR1 and CDR2: SGHRS and YFSETQ. The CDR3 nucleotides are TGCGCCAGCAGCGCGGACAGGGAATCACCCCTCCACTTT. Its translation is CASSADRESPLHF.

V gene TRBV6-1 combines with J gene TRBJ2-6; TRBD1 aligns across 8 bases. The J segment lost 4 bases and the V segment lost 4 bases, leaving 15 bases of the junction unmatched. CDR3 length: 19 amino acids. The germline gives CDR1 MNHNS, CDR2 SASEGT. This CDR3 is CASSGWVVQGAEGANVLTF. CDR3 DNA sequence: TGTGCCAGCAGTGGCTGGGTAGTTCAGGGGGCGGAAGGGGCCAACGTCCTGACTTTC.

The count of this clone is one. The J gene is TRBJ2-2, the V gene TRBV5-1; TRBD1 matches at 11 bases. This CDR3 region has 16 residues. Germline V gene sequence: CDR1 SGHRS, CDR2 YFSETQ. V gave up 3 bases and J gave up 4 bases; unmatched junction bases: 5. The CDR3 DNA is TGCGCCAGCAGCTCTGGACAGGGGGCTGGCACCGGGGAGCTGTTTTTT. Translating it yields CASSSGQGAGTGELFF.

This clone was seen a handful of times. The chain is built from TRBV5-6 and TRBJ2-7; 7 bases map to TRBD2. CDR3 length: 14 amino acids. V lost 1 base, J lost 1 base, and 2 bases stayed unmatched. The V gene's germline CDR1 is SGHDT and CDR2 YYEEEE. The CDR3 DNA follows: TGTGCCAGCAGCTTGCGGGGGGAATCCTACGAGCAGTACTTC. Translated: CASSLRGESYEQYF.

V gene TRBV29-1 combines with J gene TRBJ2-2; TRBD1 might be the D (7 bases). The CDR3 contains 13 residues. Per the germline V gene, CDR1 is SQVTM and CDR2 is ANQGSEA. As DNA, the CDR3 is TGCAGTGTCTGGAGGGGGCCGGGCGGGGAGCTGTTTTTT. It yields the protein CSVWRGPGGELFF.

This clone appeared once. CDR3 in DNA: TGTGCCAGCATTAACTCGGGTCTAAACTACGAGCAGTACTTC. This gives the protein CASINSGLNYEQYF. This rearrangement joins TRBV6-1 to TRBJ2-7; D is uncertain. Trimming stripped 7 bases from V and 3 bases from J, with 16 bases between. The CDR3 contains 14 residues. Per the germline V gene, CDR1 is MNHNS and CDR2 is SASEGT.

This chain links TRBV18 with TRBJ1-2; 7 bases match TRBD1. The CDR3 totals 15 residues. Germline-derived CDR1 and CDR2 are KGHSH and LQKENI. The trim removed 3 bases at V and 0 bases at J, leaving 4 bases unmatched. CDR3 sequence reads: CASSPWDSSNYGYTF. CDR3 nucleotides: TGTGCCAGCTCACCGTGGGACAGCTCTAACTATGGCTACACCTTC.

The chain employs TRBV6-6 and TRBJ2-1; D might be TRBD1 (6 bases). The CDR3 has 15 residues. Germline values: CDR1 MNHNY, CDR2 SVGAGI (reference sequence). Trimming left V 7 bases short and J 1 base short, with 14 bases between. CDR3 region: CASTTDRRSYNEQFF. The CDR3 bases are TGTGCCAGCACCACGGACAGAAGGTCCTACAATGAGCAGTTCTTC.

The V gene is TRBV5-8, the J gene TRBJ1-5; no reliable D call. The CDR3 is 13 amino acids. V dropped 2 bases and J dropped 7 bases, with 10 bases sitting between them. The germline gives CDR1 SGHTS, CDR2 YDEGEE. CDR3 amino acids: CASSFQVEQPQHF. The CDR3 nucleotides are TGTGCCAGCAGCTTTCAGGTCGAGCAGCCCCAGCATTTT.

This clone was seen a single time. The chain uses TRBV9 and TRBJ2-4; 7 bases agree with TRBD1. Germline trimming cut 0 bases from V and 6 bases from J; bases unmatched to any gene: 6. CDR1 is SGDLS and CDR2 is YYNGEE in the germline V gene. This CDR3 region has 15 residues. The CDR3 protein is CASSVGPGGLNIQYF. The DNA of the CDR3 is TGTGCCAGCAGCGTAGGTCCAGGGGGTCTAAACATTCAGTACTTC.

The genes are TRBV5-1 and TRBJ2-7; D gene ambiguous. CDR1 SGHRS and CDR2 YFSETQ come from the germline V gene. V was trimmed by 5 bases and J by 3 bases, leaving 6 bases between them. CDR3 size: 11 residues. This chain's CDR3 is CASSNNYEQYF. In DNA, the CDR3 is TGCGCCAGCAGTAACAACTACGAGCAGTACTTC.